These 3 T cell receptor beta chains were sequenced from one sample in a study of blood T cell repertoires in COVID-19. Data came from immunoSEQ multiplex PCR; TCRdb stores just in-frame clones and leaves some out. The table has roughly 95,000 clones, under 90% seen once; the top ten hold approximately 24%. The source material was peripheral blood. The origin of the receptors is a human donor in a cohort sampled during active COVID-19.

The count of this clone is one. The chain has TRBV5-4 and TRBJ2-5; possibly TRBD2 for D (5 bases). The V gene's germline CDR1 is SGHNT and CDR2 YYREEE (reference sequence). CDR3 length: 14 residues. The V and J ends lost 1 base and 5 bases respectively, with 12 bases between them. CDR3 nucleotide sequence: TGTGCCAGCAGCTTGTACGGCTTAGCGGAGACCCAGTACTTC. This gives the protein CASSLYGLAETQYF.

CDR3 residues: CASSKDPRVYSNQPQHF. Here the CDR3 DNA reads TGTGCCAGCAGCAAAGATCCTCGGGTTTATAGCAATCAGCCCCAGCATTTT. The chain couples TRBV21-1 to TRBJ1-5. TRBV21-1 is noted as a pseudogene. The CDR3 covers 17 residues.

The rearrangement joins TRBV7-9 to TRBJ2-1; 9 bases line up with TRBD2. The CDR3 runs 17 residues. The V segment lost 5 bases and the J segment 5 bases; nucleotides outside the gene matches: 13. Per germline, CDR1 SEHNR and CDR2 FQNEAQ (reference sequence). The CDR3 DNA follows: TGTGCCAGCAGCGCTAGGGGGCTAGCGGGATCCCACAATGAGCAGTTCTTC. This codes for CASSARGLAGSHNEQFF. Using reference TRBV7-9 and TRBJ2-1 for the parts outside the CDR3, the full variable domain is DTGVSQNPRHKITKRGQNVTFRCDPISEHNRLYWYRQTLGQGPEFLTYFQNEAQLEKSRLLSDRFSAERPKGSFSTLEIQRTEQGDSAMYLCASSARGLAGSHNEQFFGPGTRLTVL.